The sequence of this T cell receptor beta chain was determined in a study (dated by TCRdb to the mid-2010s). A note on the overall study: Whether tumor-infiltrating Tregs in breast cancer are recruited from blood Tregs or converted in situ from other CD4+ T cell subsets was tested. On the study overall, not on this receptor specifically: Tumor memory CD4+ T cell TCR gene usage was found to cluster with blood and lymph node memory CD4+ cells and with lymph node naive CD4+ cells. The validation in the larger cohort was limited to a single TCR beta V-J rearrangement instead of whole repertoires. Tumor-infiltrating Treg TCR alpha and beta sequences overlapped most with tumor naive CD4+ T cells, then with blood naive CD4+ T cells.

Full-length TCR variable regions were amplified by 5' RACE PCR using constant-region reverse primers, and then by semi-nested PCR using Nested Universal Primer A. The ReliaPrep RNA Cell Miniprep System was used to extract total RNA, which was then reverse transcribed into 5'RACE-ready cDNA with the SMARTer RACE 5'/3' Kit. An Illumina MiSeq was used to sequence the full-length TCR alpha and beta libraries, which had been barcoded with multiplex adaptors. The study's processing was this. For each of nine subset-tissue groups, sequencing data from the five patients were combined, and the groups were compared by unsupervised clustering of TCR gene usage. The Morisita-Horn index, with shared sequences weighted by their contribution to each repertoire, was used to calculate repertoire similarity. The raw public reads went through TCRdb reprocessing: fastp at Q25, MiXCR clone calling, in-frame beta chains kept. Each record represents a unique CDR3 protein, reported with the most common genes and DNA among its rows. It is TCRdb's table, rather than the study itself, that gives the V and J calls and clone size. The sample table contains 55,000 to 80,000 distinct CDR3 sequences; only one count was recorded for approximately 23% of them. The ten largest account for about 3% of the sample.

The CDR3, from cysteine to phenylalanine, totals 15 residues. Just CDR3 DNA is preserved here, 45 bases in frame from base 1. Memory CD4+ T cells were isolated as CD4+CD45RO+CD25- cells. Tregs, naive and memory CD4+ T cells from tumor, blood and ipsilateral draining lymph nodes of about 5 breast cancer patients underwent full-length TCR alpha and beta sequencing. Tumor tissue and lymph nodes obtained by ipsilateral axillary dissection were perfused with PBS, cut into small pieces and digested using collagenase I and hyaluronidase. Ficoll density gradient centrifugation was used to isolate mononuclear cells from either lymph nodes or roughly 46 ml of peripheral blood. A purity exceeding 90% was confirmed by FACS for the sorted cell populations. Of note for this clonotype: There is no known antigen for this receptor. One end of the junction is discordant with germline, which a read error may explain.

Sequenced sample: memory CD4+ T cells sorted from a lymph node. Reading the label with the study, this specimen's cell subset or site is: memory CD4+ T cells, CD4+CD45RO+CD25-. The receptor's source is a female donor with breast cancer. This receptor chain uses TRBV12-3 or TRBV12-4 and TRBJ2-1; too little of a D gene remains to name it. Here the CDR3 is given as CASSPRSRSTNEQCF. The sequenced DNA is TGTGCCAGCAGTCCGCGTTCTCGCTCTACCAATGAGCAGTGCTTC.